This TCR beta chain was sequenced during a study of cytomegalovirus exposure and HLA in healthy donors. With 60 Vbeta and 13 Jbeta primers, the PCR was carried out. Some clones are missing from TCRdb's copy, which holds only in-frame ones; the method was immunoSEQ multiplex PCR. This repertoire includes tens of thousands of clones. Germline V lookup: CDR1 PRHDT, CDR2 FYEKMQ (reference sequence). V was clipped by 5 bases and J by 8 bases; unmatched bases: 5. The CDR3 runs to 14 residues. The receptor was derived from a female donor in good health and CMV-seronegative. The chain combines TRBV13 with TRBJ1-6; TRBD1 agrees at 8 bases. Sequenced input: PBMCs. The CDR3: CASSQGASYSPLHF. CDR3 sequence (DNA): TGTGCCAGCAGCCAGGGGGCCTCTTATTCACCCCTCCACTTT.